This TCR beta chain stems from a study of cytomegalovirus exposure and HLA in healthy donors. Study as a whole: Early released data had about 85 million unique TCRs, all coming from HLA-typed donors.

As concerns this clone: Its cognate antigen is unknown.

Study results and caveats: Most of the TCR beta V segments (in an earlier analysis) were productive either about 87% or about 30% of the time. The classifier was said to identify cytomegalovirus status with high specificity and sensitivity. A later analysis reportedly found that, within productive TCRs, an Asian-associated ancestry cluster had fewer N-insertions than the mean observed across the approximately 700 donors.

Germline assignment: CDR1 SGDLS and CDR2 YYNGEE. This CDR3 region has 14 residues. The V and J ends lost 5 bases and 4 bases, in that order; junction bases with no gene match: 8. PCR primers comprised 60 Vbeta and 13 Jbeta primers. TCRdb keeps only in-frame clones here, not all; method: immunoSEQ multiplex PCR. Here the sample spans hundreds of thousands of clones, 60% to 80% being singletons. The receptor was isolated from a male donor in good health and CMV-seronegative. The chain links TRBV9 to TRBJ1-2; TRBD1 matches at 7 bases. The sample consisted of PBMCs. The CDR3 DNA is TGTGCCAGCAGTCGTTCGGACAGGCGCTATGGCTACACCTTC. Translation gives CASSRSDRRYGYTF.